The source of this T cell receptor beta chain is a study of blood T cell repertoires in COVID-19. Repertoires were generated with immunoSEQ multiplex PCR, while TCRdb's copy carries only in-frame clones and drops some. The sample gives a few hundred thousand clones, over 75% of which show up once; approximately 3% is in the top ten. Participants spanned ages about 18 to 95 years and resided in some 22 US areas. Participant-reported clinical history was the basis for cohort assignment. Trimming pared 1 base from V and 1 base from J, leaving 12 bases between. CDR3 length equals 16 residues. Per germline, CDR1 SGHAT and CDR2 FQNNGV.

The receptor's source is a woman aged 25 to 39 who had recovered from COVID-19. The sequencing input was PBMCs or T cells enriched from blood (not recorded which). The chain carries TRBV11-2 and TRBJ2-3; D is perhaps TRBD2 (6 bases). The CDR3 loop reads CASSLARAGRTDTQYF. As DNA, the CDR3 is TGTGCCAGCAGCTTAGCGCGAGCGGGTCGCACAGATACGCAGTATTTT.